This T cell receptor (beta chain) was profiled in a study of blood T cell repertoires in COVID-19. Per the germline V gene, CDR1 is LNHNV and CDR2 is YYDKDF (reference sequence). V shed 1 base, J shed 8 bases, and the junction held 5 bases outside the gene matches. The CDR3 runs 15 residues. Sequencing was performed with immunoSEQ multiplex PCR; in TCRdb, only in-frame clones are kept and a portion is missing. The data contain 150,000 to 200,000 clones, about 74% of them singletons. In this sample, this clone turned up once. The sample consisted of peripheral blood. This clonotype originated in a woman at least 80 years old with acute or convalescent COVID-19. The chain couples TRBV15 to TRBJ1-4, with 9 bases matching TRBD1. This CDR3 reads CATSRVRTGDEKLFF. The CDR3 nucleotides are TGTGCCACCAGCAGAGTGAGGACAGGGGACGAAAAACTGTTTTTT.